Presented here are 14 T cell receptor beta chains from one specimen sequenced in a study of T cell clonotyping in hematopoietic cell transplantation. TCRdb's copy holds only in-frame clones and misses some; the assay was immunoSEQ multiplex PCR. The table records about 2,900 clones, around 80% of them present only once. Material: peripheral blood mononuclear cells, obtained 30 days after allogeneic stem cell transplant. These receptor sequences come from a male patient aged 55 to 69 who had an allogeneic stem cell transplant, so T cells may come from the graft donor. Some clones in this sample may be carry-over from other donors' samples.

The CDR3: CAWSGGRTQYF. The CDR3 nucleotides are TGTGCCTGGAGTGGGGGACGTACGCAGTATTTT. V usage is TRBV30 and J usage is TRBJ2-3, with D perhaps assigned TRBD1 or TRBD2 (5 bases each). The germline gives CDR1 GTSNPN, CDR2 SVGIG (reference sequence). CDR3 length: 11 residues. V was shortened by 1 base and J by 8 bases, with 7 bases between the two germline ends. Together with reference TRBV30 and TRBJ2-3, the CDR3 gives the full variable domain: SQTIHQWPATLVQPVGSPLSLECTVEGTSNPNLYWYRQAAGRGLQLLFYSVGIGQISSEVPQNLSASRPQDRQFILSSKKLLLSDSGFYLCAWSGGRTQYFGPGTRLTVL.

The chain recombines TRBV6-1 with TRBJ1-5, with D tentatively TRBD1 (6 bases). The CDR3 consists of 14 residues. Germline loops: CDR1 MNHNS, CDR2 SASEGT. The germline V and J ends were trimmed by 7 bases and 6 bases, with 16 bases remaining between them. The CDR3, as DNA: TGTGCCAGCACTCAGGGGTTTTTGGGTCAGCCCCAGCATTTT. It codes for CASTQGFLGQPQHF.

This clone was picked up one time. The V and J genes are TRBV19 and TRBJ2-7; tentative D call: TRBD1 (9 bases). This CDR3 spans 18 amino acids. V lost 6 bases and J lost 4, with 28 bases in between. CDR1 is LNHDA and CDR2 is SQIVND in the germline V gene (reference sequence). The CDR3 DNA reads TGTGCCAGTAGCCCGGGGGGGACAGGGACGTCTATTGGGTACGAGCAGTACTTC. Residues: CASSPGGTGTSIGYEQYF.

The chain has TRBV11-3 and TRBJ2-1; TRBD2 matches 8 bases. The CDR3 contains 16 residues. V lost 0 bases and J lost 6; bases outside the gene matches: 7. CDR1 SGHNT and CDR2 YENEEA come from the germline V gene. CDR3 loop: CASSLDRSGRSNEQFF. The CDR3, as DNA: TGTGCCAGCAGCTTAGATCGAAGCGGGAGATCCAATGAGCAGTTCTTC.

V and J are TRBV7-2 and TRBJ2-3; 11 bases match TRBD1. The germline gives CDR1 SGHTA, CDR2 FQGNSA. With V trimmed by 3 bases and J by 1 base, 12 bases remained unmatched. This CDR3 comprises 19 residues. CDR3 protein: CASSFKLGTGGLGTDTQYF. CDR3 bases: TGTGCCAGCAGCTTCAAATTAGGGACAGGGGGTTTGGGCACAGATACGCAGTATTTT.

V and J are TRBV5-1 and TRBJ2-3, with 12 bases aligning to TRBD2. Trimming cost V 9 bases and J 4 bases; bases outside gene matches: 15. Germline V gene sequence: CDR1 SGHRS, CDR2 YFSETQ. The CDR3 is 17 residues long. The CDR3 region has the DNA TGCGCCACCGCAGTGGGGGTACTAGCGGGAGGCGCAGATACGCAGTATTTT. It specifies CATAVGVLAGGADTQYF.

This chain links TRBV7-8 with TRBJ2-3; D unresolved. The germline gives CDR1 SGHVS, CDR2 FQNEAQ. This CDR3 has 13 residues. Trimming stripped 4 bases from V and 3 bases from J, with 8 bases between. The CDR3 reads CASSSPETDTQYF. CDR3 sequence (DNA): TGTGCCAGCAGCTCACCGGAGACAGATACGCAGTATTTT.

The rearrangement links TRBV7-9 to TRBJ2-1; D unclear. V was trimmed by 4 bases and J by 9 bases, leaving 7 bases between them. This CDR3 has 11 residues. CDR1 and CDR2 (germline): SEHNR, FQNEAQ (reference sequence). The CDR3 spells CASSSSSEQFF. CDR3 nucleotide sequence: TGTGCCAGCAGCTCATCGAGTGAGCAGTTCTTC.

This chain connects TRBV5-5 to TRBJ1-2, with D perhaps TRBD1 (5 bases). The ends were cut back, 2 bases at V and 6 bases at J, with 17 bases in the middle. Germline-derived CDR1 and CDR2 are SGHKS and YYEKEE (reference sequence). The CDR3 consists of 15 residues. CDR3 coding DNA: TGTGCCAGCAGCTTCTGGTCTACGGGGGATCATGGCTACACCTTC. Protein: CASSFWSTGDHGYTF. Full variable domain (outside the CDR3, taken from reference TRBV5-5 and TRBJ1-2): DAGVTQSPTHLIKTRGQQVTLRCSPISGHKSVSWYQQVLGQGPQFIFQYYEKEERGRGNFPDRFSARQFPNYSSELNVNALLLGDSALYLCASSFWSTGDHGYTFGSGTRLTVV.

This CDR3 reads CASSFLGMGNQPQHF. The CDR3 DNA is TGTGCCAGCAGCTTTCTGGGAATGGGCAATCAGCCCCAGCATTTT. The chain has TRBV7-8 and TRBJ1-5; D not resolved. Per germline, CDR1 SGHVS and CDR2 FQNEAQ. There are 15 residues in the CDR3. Trimming cost V 3 bases and J 2 bases, with 11 bases left between them.

The chain combines TRBV30 with TRBJ2-1; D is undetermined. Trimming shortened V by 2 bases and J by 3 bases, and 2 bases separated the two germline ends. CDR1 is GTSNPN, CDR2 SVGIG, per germline (reference sequence). The CDR3 totals 11 residues. The CDR3 coding sequence is TGTGCCTGGAGTCGCTACAATGAGCAGTTCTTC. Translated: CAWSRYNEQFF.

The CDR3 bases are TGTGCCAGCAGCTTGGGGGGGGAGAACAATGAGCAGTTCTTC. This gives the protein CASSLGGENNEQFF. This chain joins TRBV7-9 and TRBJ2-1; 7 bases are a match to TRBD2. J lost 5 bases, V lost 3 bases, and 4 bases had no gene match. The CDR3 runs to 14 residues. Germline V gene lookup returns CDR1 SEHNR and CDR2 FQNEAQ (reference sequence).

This chain links TRBV4-1 with TRBJ2-5; 7 bases are a match to TRBD2. CDR3 length: 14 amino acids. Germline V CDR1 and CDR2: MGHRA, YSYEKL. V was clipped by 8 bases and J by 12 bases; unmatched bases: 18. This CDR3 is CASSLTGTIGPEYF. The CDR3 nucleotides read TGCGCCAGCTCACTCACCGGGACTATCGGCCCCGAGTACTTC.

The V and J genes are TRBV29-1 and TRBJ2-7, with TRBD1 matching over 9 bases. V gave up 4 bases and J gave up 3 bases; unmatched junction bases: 10. CDR3 size: 15 residues. Germline lookup yields CDR1 SQVTM and CDR2 ANQGSEA. The CDR3 loop is CSVGSLPGQGYEQYF. CDR3 nucleotide sequence: TGCAGCGTTGGGAGCTTGCCGGGACAGGGCTACGAGCAGTACTTC.